This T cell receptor (beta chain) was profiled in a study of shared clonotypes between healthy human individuals. The study, taken as a whole, reports: Sharing across four donors was highest in naive CD4 (around 5%) and lowest in memory CD8 (roughly 0.4%). In general, naive subsets displayed greater estimated richness than memory subsets did.

Each PCR replicate from the sorted subsets contained about 200 ng DNA, which is some 31,000 T cell genomes. TCRdb's copy holds only in-frame clones and misses some; the assay was immunoSEQ multiplex PCR. The sample records about 2 million clones, about 95% being singletons. CDR1 is MGHRA and CDR2 is YSYEKL in the germline V gene. J lost 3 bases, V lost 8 bases, and 7 bases had no gene match. The CDR3 is made up of 14 amino acids. The naive CD8 fraction comprised CD45RO-negative cells positively selected for CCR7 and excluded terminally differentiated effector memory CD45RA+ cells. A remark on this clone: Its antigen remains unknown.

Material: naive CD8+ T cells sorted from blood. The chain employs TRBV4-1 and TRBJ1-1, with TRBD1 identical over 9 bases. The origin of this receptor is a man younger than 35 in good health. DNA of the CDR3: TGCGCCAGCGTCTCACAGGGGGCTTACACTGAAGCTTTCTTT. Its translation: CASVSQGAYTEAFF.